These 4 T cell receptor beta chains came from one sample sequenced in a study of CD8 T cells in Susac syndrome. RNA in amounts of about 0.5 to 1 ug was reverse transcribed with random hexamers. MiXCR, applied by TCRdb to the immunoSEQ multiplex PCR reads, yields one record per CDR3 protein. The table shows more than 120,000 distinct CDR3 sequences, with less than 95% occurring only once. Material: CD4+ T cells from PBMCs. These receptors originate from a human donor in good health.

The rearrangement links TRBV20-1 to TRBJ1-1, with D tentatively TRBD1 (6 bases). Germline loops: CDR1 DFQATT, CDR2 SNEGSKA (reference sequence). The CDR3 extends over 12 amino acids. The V and J ends lost 3 bases and 6 bases respectively, with 11 bases between them. CDR3 nucleotides: TGCAGTGCTAGTCGGGGGGGCCCTGAAGCTTTCTTT. Encoded protein: CSASRGGPEAFF.

The chain employs TRBV5-4 and TRBJ2-7, with 11 bases matching TRBD2. The CDR3 sequence is 14 residues long. Losses at the gene ends were 5 bases for V and 2 bases for J; bases not matched to a gene: 3. The germline V gene has CDR1 SGHNT and CDR2 YYREEE (reference sequence). The CDR3 DNA sequence: TGTGCCAGCAGGTTAGCGGGAGGGCCCTACGAGCAGTACTTC. Residues: CASRLAGGPYEQYF. The variable domain in full, completed from reference TRBV5-4 and TRBJ2-7, reads ETGVTQSPTHLIKTRGQQVTLRCSSQSGHNTVSWYQQALGQGPQFIFQYYREEENGRGNFPPRFSGLQFPNYSSELNVNALELDDSALYLCASRLAGGPYEQYFGPGTRLTVT.

The chain is built from TRBV14 and TRBJ1-4, with D unresolved. The germline V and J ends were trimmed by 5 bases and 2 bases, with 12 bases remaining between them. In germline, CDR1 is SGHDN, CDR2 FVKESK. CDR3 size: 15 residues. The CDR3 coding sequence is TGTGCCAGCAGCGCGTACATGGGCACTAATGAAAAACTGTTTTTT. It is translated as CASSAYMGTNEKLFF.

V usage is TRBV7-9 and J usage is TRBJ1-1, with 7 bases lining up with TRBD1. Germline V gene sequence: CDR1 SEHNR, CDR2 FQNEAQ (reference sequence). The CDR3 sequence is 14 residues long. J was trimmed by 5 bases and V by 2 bases; bases with no gene match: 5. The CDR3 reads CASSLNQGVTEAFF. The CDR3 bases are TGTGCCAGCAGCTTAAATCAGGGGGTGACTGAAGCTTTCTTT. The full variable domain, with the rest looked up from reference TRBV7-9 and TRBJ1-1, is DTGVSQNPRHKITKRGQNVTFRCDPISEHNRLYWYRQTLGQGPEFLTYFQNEAQLEKSRLLSDRFSAERPKGSFSTLEIQRTEQGDSAMYLCASSLNQGVTEAFFGQGTRLTVV.